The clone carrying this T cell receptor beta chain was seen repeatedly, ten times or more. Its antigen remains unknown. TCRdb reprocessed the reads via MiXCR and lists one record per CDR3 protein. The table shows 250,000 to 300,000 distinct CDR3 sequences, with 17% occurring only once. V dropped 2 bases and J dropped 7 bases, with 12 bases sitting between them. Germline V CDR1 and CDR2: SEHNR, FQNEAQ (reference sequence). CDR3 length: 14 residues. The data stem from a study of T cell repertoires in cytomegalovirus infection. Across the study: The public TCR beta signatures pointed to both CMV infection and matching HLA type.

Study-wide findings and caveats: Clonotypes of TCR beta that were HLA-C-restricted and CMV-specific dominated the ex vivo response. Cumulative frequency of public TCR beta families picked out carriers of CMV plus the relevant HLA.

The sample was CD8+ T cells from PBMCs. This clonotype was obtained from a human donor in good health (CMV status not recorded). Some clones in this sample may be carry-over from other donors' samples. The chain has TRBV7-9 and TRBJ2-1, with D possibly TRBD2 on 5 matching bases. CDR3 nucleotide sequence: TGTGCCAGCAGCTTACCGGGGTTTGTTAATGAGCAGTTCTTC. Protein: CASSLPGFVNEQFF.